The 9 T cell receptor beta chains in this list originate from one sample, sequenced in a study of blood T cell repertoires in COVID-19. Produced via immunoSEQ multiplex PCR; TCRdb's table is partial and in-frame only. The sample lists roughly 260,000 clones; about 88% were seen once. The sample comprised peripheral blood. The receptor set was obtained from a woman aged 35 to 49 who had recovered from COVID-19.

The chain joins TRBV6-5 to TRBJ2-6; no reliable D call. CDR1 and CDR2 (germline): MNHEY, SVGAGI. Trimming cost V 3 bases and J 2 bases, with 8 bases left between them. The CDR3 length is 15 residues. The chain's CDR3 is CASSYEAPGANVLTF. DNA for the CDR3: TGTGCCAGCAGTTATGAGGCCCCTGGGGCCAACGTCCTGACTTTC.

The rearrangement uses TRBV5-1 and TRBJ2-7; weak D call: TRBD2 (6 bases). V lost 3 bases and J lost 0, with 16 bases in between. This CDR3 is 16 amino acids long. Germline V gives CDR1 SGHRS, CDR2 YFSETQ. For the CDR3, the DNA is TGCGCCAGCAGCTGGGGCTTTGCGGGAAGCTCCTACGAGCAGTACTTC. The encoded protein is CASSWGFAGSSYEQYF.

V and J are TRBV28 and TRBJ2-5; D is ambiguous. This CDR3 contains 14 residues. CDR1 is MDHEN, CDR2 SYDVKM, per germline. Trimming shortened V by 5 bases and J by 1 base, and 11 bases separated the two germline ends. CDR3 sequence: CASSPASPQETQYF. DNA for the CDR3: TGTGCCAGCAGTCCGGCTAGTCCCCAAGAGACCCAGTACTTC.

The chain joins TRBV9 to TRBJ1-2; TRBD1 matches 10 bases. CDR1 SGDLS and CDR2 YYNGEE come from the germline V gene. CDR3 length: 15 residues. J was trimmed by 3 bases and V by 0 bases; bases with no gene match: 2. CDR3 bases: TGTGCCAGCAGCGTAGGACAGGGGGCTTACTATGGCTACACCTTC. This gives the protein CASSVGQGAYYGYTF.

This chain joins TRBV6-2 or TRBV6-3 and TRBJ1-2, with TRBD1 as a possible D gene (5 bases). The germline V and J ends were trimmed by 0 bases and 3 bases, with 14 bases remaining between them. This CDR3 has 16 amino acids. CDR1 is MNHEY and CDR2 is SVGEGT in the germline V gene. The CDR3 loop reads CASSYSDKKGDYGYTF. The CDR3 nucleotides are TGTGCCAGCAGTTACTCGGACAAAAAAGGGGACTATGGCTACACCTTC.

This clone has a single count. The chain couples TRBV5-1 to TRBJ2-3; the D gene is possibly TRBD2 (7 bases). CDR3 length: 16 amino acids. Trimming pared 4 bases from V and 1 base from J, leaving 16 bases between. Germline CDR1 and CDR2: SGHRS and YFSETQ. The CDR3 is CASSLRRGAGTDTQYF. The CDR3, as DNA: TGCGCCAGCAGCCTGCGACGGGGGGCGGGCACAGATACGCAGTATTTT.

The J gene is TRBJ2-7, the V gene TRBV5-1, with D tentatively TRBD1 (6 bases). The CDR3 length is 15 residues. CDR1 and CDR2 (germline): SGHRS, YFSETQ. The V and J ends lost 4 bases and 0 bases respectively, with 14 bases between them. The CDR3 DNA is TGCGCCAGCAGCCCTACAGGGTGGGTCTCCTACGAGCAGTACTTC. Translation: CASSPTGWVSYEQYF.

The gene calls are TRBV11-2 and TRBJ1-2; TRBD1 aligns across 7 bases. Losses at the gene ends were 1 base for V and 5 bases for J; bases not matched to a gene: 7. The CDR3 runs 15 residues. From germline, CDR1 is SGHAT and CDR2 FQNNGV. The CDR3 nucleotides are TGTGCCAGCAGCTTAGTAGGGGACAGTCGGTATGGCTACACCTTC. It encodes CASSLVGDSRYGYTF.

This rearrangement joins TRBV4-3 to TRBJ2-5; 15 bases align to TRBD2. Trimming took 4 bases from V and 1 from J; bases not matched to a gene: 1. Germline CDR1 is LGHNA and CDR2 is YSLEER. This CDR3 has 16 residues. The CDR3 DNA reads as TGCGCCAGCAGCCCGGGACTAGCGGGGGGCCAAGAGACCCAGTACTTC. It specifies CASSPGLAGGQETQYF.